The 8 T cell receptor beta chains presented below share a single source sample, sequenced in a study of blood T cell repertoires in COVID-19. TCRdb's copy holds only in-frame clones and misses some; the assay was immunoSEQ multiplex PCR. The sample contains under 150,000 clones, about nine tenths of which appear only once. Sequencing used peripheral blood. Source of these receptors: a man aged 50 to 60 with active COVID-19.

The V and J genes are TRBV30 and TRBJ2-3; 12 nucleotides match TRBD2. The V gene's germline CDR1 is GTSNPN and CDR2 SVGIG (reference sequence). The CDR3 is 14 amino acids. Trimming at V came to 4 bases and at J to 4 bases, leaving 3 bases not matched to a gene. This CDR3 is CAWTSGRAADTQYF. CDR3 coding DNA: TGTGCCTGGACTAGCGGGAGGGCCGCAGATACGCAGTATTTT.

V is TRBV25-1 and J is TRBJ1-2, with D hard to call. Trimming took off 5 bases at V and 8 bases at J, with 12 bases between the two ends. This CDR3 is 12 amino acids long. The germline gives CDR1 MGHDK, CDR2 SYGVNS. In DNA form, the CDR3 reads TGTGCCAGCAGTAATCCGTTGCGAGGCTACACCTTC. Protein product: CASSNPLRGYTF.

With respect to this clone: The limits of the CDR3 on the DNA are not certain, so only TCRdb's listed CDR3 is given. This chain joins TRBV3-1 (or the pseudogene TRBV3-2) and TRBJ2-2; the tabulated D call, TRBD2, remains unverified against the DNA. The CDR3 length equals 17 residues, ends included. The germline V gene encodes CDR1 LGHDT and CDR2 YNNKEL (reference sequence). This CDR3 is CASSRAASGFGAGELFF.

The genes are TRBV27 and TRBJ1-1, with 7 bases matching TRBD1. The CDR3 runs 17 residues. Germline CDR1 and CDR2: MNHEY and SMNVEV (reference sequence). After removal of 4 bases from V and 1 base from J, the junction contained 12 bases not matched to a gene. For the CDR3, the DNA is TGTGCCAGCAGTTCCCACAGGGGAAGGAAAAAGAACACTGAAGCTTTCTTT. As protein: CASSSHRGRKKNTEAFF.

The chain has TRBV5-5 and TRBJ2-7, with D perhaps matching TRBD1 (5 bases). The V end was cut by 1 base, the J end by 6 bases, with 8 bases between. Germline CDR1 reads SGHKS; CDR2 reads YYEKEE (reference sequence). The CDR3 runs 12 residues. The CDR3 coding sequence is TGTGCCAGCAGCTTGCTGGGGCTCGAGCAGTACTTC. It is translated as CASSLLGLEQYF.

CDR3 amino acids: CASSASSGRLRAYEQYV. In DNA, the CDR3 is TGTGCCAGCAGTGCTTCGTCGGGGAGGCTGAGGGCCTACGAGCAGTACGTC. The chain carries TRBV6-1 and TRBJ2-7; D may be TRBD2 (6 bases). Trimming pared 4 bases from V and 2 bases from J, leaving 21 bases between. The CDR3 has 17 residues. Germline assignment: CDR1 MNHNS and CDR2 SASEGT.

V usage is TRBV6-5 and J usage is TRBJ1-4; TRBD1 aligns across 7 bases. Germline CDR1 is MNHEY and CDR2 is SVGAGI. The CDR3 is 16 residues long. V shed 2 bases and J 9 bases; nucleotides not matched to a gene: 12. CDR3 nucleotide sequence: TGTGCCAGCAGTTACGAAGGCACGACAGGGATGAAAAAACTGTTTTTT. Amino acid sequence: CASSYEGTTGMKKLFF.

The chain couples TRBV11-3 to TRBJ1-1, with D maybe TRBD1 (6 bases). This CDR3 comprises 14 residues. V lost 4 bases, J lost 1 base, and 10 bases lay in between. CDR1 is SGHNT and CDR2 is YENEEA in the germline V gene. The DNA for the CDR3 is TGTGCCAGCAGCTCCGGACAGCCGAACACTGAAGCTTTCTTT. Amino acid sequence: CASSSGQPNTEAFF.